The next 6 T cell receptor beta chains were all read from a single sample in a study of shared clonotypes between healthy human individuals. Using immunoSEQ multiplex PCR, the repertoire was profiled, and TCRdb retains in-frame clones only, with some absent. The sample has 550,000 to 750,000 clones, about 91% seen once. The naive CD8 subset, CD45RO-negative cells positively selected for CCR7, excluded terminally differentiated effector memory CD45RA+ cells. Material for sequencing was naive CD8+ T cells sorted from blood. The receptors here all came from a man aged 25-45 years in good health.

The V call is TRBV6-5, the J call TRBJ1-5, with D possibly being TRBD1 (6 bases). Germline V gene sequence: CDR1 MNHEY, CDR2 SVGAGI. The CDR3 is 15 residues long. V gave up 6 bases and J gave up 7 bases, with 19 bases separating them. The CDR3 here is CASSPRGGAGQPQHF. The CDR3 DNA is TGTGCCAGCAGCCCGCGGGGGGGGGCTGGCCAGCCCCAGCATTTT.

The sample holds one count of this clone. The chain couples TRBV18 to TRBJ2-5; D may be TRBD1 (5 bases). V shed 0 bases and J shed 5 bases, with 13 bases lying between them. The CDR3 spans 15 residues. In germline, CDR1 is KGHSH, CDR2 LQKENI. The CDR3 sequence: CASSPPDTGRETQYF. CDR3 DNA sequence: TGTGCCAGCTCACCACCGGATACAGGCCGGGAGACCCAGTACTTC.

This chain connects TRBV5-1 to TRBJ2-7; D is possibly TRBD2 (6 bases). The CDR3 contains 14 residues. The V gene's germline CDR1 is SGHRS and CDR2 YFSETQ. V dropped 4 bases and J dropped 5 bases, with 16 bases sitting between them. CDR3 sequence (DNA): TGCGCCAGCAGCCTGGTCCTTGCGGGAAACGAGCAGTACTTC. This encodes CASSLVLAGNEQYF.

The V call is TRBV27, the J call TRBJ2-2; D is possibly TRBD1 (5 bases). V was trimmed by 6 bases and J by 6 bases, leaving 17 bases between them. The CDR3 spans 15 residues. CDR1 and CDR2 from the germline V gene are MNHEY and SMNVEV (reference sequence). The chain's CDR3 is CASRDELQAAGELFF. DNA of the CDR3: TGTGCCAGCAGGGACGAATTACAGGCCGCCGGGGAGCTGTTTTTT.

The rearrangement joins TRBV5-6 to TRBJ1-2, with TRBD1 identical over 7 bases. CDR1 SGHDT and CDR2 YYEEEE come from the germline V gene. V was clipped by 0 bases and J by 4 bases; unmatched bases: 3. This CDR3 has 14 residues. As DNA, the CDR3 is TGTGCCAGCAGCTTGGGCAGGGGGGTCTATGGCTACACCTTC. Amino acids: CASSLGRGVYGYTF.

The chain couples TRBV18 to TRBJ2-5; D is unclear. CDR1 and CDR2 (germline): KGHSH, LQKENI. The CDR3 has 13 residues. V was trimmed by 2 bases and J by 5 bases, leaving 9 bases between them. The CDR3: CASSPISRETQYF. CDR3 sequence (DNA): TGTGCCAGCTCACCAATATCTCGGGAGACCCAGTACTTC.